Shown below are 10 T cell receptor beta chains from a single sample sequenced in a study of T cell clonality in common variable immunodeficiency. Only in-frame clones appear in the TCRdb table, and some are missing; sequencing was by immunoSEQ multiplex PCR. The sample offers about 60,000 clones and no singletons, the top ten holding approximately 1.5%. The sequencing sample was made of peripheral blood mononuclear cells. These receptors were obtained from a person aged 18-70 years in good health.

As to this clone: The read stops 3 residues short of the end of the CDR3; the missing end is completed from the germline J gene. The chain employs TRBV11-2 and TRBJ2-7; no clear D gene. The CDR3 consists of 14 residues. The germline V gene has CDR1 SGHAT and CDR2 FQNNGV. Trimming left V 2 bases short and J 6 bases short, with 14 bases between. CDR3 DNA, as far as it was read: TGTGCCAGCAGCTTAACACTCCCGGCGGTCGAG. It translates to CASSLTLPAVE. The whole CDR3 sequence reads CASSLTLPAVEQYF.

This clone occurred a few times. The read halts 3 residues ahead of the CDR3 end, with the missing end drawn from the germline J gene. This chain joins TRBV7-8 and TRBJ1-5, with TRBD1 as a possible D gene (5 bases). Germline V lookup: CDR1 SGHVS, CDR2 FQNEAQ. There are 16 residues in the CDR3. Trimming took off 5 bases at V and 2 bases at J, with 16 bases between the two ends. CDR3 DNA, as far as it was read: TGTGCCAGCAGCCCATCAGGAGGGGCGGGCAATCAGCCC. Translated, it gives CASSPSGGAGNQP. The whole CDR3 is CASSPSGGAGNQPQHF.

This clone was picked up many times. The read ends 3 residues shy of where the CDR3 ends; the end is completed using the germline J gene. The V call is TRBV20-1, the J call TRBJ2-5; 10 nucleotides align to TRBD1. Germline V CDR1 and CDR2: DFQATT, SNEGSKA (reference sequence). V dropped 3 bases and J dropped 4; count of bases not matched to a gene: 5. CDR3 length equals 14 residues. This chain's CDR3 is CSARRGQGSETQYF. Incomplete CDR3 DNA: TGCAGTGCTAGGCGGGGACAGGGGTCAGAGACC.

This clone has only a few counts. Incomplete CDR3 DNA: TGTGCCAGCAGCCGGACAGGGGGATACTATGGT. Protein product: CASSRTGGYYG. The CDR3 in its entirety is CASSRTGGYYGQYF. The chain recombines TRBV7-9 with TRBJ2-4, with 10 positions matching TRBD1. The read terminates 3 residues before the CDR3 end, so the remaining end is supplied by the germline J gene. The CDR3 has 14 residues. Germline assignment: CDR1 SEHNR and CDR2 FQNEAQ (reference sequence).

At least ten counts were recorded for this clone. The observed sequence ends 3 residues before the CDR3 terminus, with the missing tail filled in from the germline J gene. V gene TRBV2 combines with J gene TRBJ2-5; possibly TRBD1 for D (7 bases). V was cut by 6 bases and J by 5 bases, with 13 bases left in between. CDR1 is SNHLY and CDR2 is FYNNEI in the germline V gene. There are 13 residues in the CDR3. The CDR3 reads CASRRDSGETQYF. Partial CDR3 DNA: TGTGCCAGCAGGAGGGACAGCGGGGAGACC.

This clone has a count of ten or more. The missing CDR3 end, 3 residues past where the read stops, is filled in from the germline J gene. The rearrangement uses TRBV18 and TRBJ2-7, with TRBD1 as a possible D gene (6 bases). CDR3 length: 16 residues. Trimming removed 2 bases at V and 0 bases at J, with 14 bases between. The germline gives CDR1 KGHSH, CDR2 LQKENI. CDR3 sequence: CASSPIQGLSSYEQYF. The CDR3 bases that were read are TGTGCCAGCTCACCAATTCAGGGGTTATCCTCCTACGAG.

This clone was detected ten times or more. The read falls 3 residues short of the CDR3 end, and the missing part is taken from the germline J gene. V gene TRBV6-2 or TRBV6-3 combines with J gene TRBJ2-5; 11 nucleotides align to TRBD2. The CDR3 is made up of 16 amino acids. The germline V gene has CDR1 MNHEY and CDR2 SVGEGT. V shed 5 bases and J 5 bases; nucleotides not matched to a gene: 10. CDR3 DNA (partial): TGTGCCAGCAGTCCCGCTAGCGGGGGGCCGCGGGAGACC. Residues: CASSPASGGPRET. The entire CDR3 protein is CASSPASGGPRETQYF.

The table lists this clone with many counts. The read ends 3 residues early relative to the CDR3; the germline J gene fills the gap. The rearrangement joins TRBV7-9 to TRBJ2-1; D is undetermined. CDR1 is SEHNR, CDR2 FQNEAQ, per germline (reference sequence). Trimming took 5 bases from V and 9 from J, leaving 17 bases between them. The CDR3 is 14 residues long. The CDR3 bases that were read are TGTGCCAGCAGCCCTCACCGAACTCCGTCTGAG. Translating gives CASSPHRTPSE. The whole CDR3 protein is CASSPHRTPSEQFF.

At least ten counts were recorded for this clone. The CDR3 end lies 3 residues beyond the end of the read and is filled in from the germline J gene. The J gene is TRBJ2-5, the V gene TRBV19, with 9 nucleotides matching TRBD2. The CDR3 sequence is 15 residues long. The germline gives CDR1 LNHDA, CDR2 SQIVND (reference sequence). V gave up 5 bases and J gave up 3 bases; unmatched junction bases: 7. CDR3 region: CASSVSGSREETQYF. The covered CDR3 bases are TGTGCCAGTAGTGTTAGCGGGAGTAGGGAAGAGACC.

This clone appeared many times. The read finishes 3 residues shy of the CDR3 end, and the germline J gene is used to complete it. The chain employs TRBV20-1 and TRBJ2-1; no clear D. The V end was cut by 6 bases, the J end by 4 bases, with 13 bases between. CDR3 size: 13 residues. Germline-derived CDR1 and CDR2 are DFQATT and SNEGSKA (reference sequence). CDR3 DNA (partial): TGCAGTGCCCTCCCACAGAGGTACAATGAG. Amino acids: CSALPQRYNE. The whole CDR3 sequence is CSALPQRYNEQFF.